This T cell receptor (beta chain) was sequenced during a study of cytotoxic CD8 clonotypes in ibrutinib-treated CLL. Study overall: The group held roughly twelve relapsed/refractory and roughly 14 treatment-naive patients, with 17 IGHV unmutated. Study conclusions and caveats: Clonality increased at ibrutinib response and stayed stable in sustained remission. At progression, however, it fell back toward baseline.

Germline CDR1 SGHRS, CDR2 YFSETQ. The CDR3 spans 12 residues. V trimming: 10 bases; J trimming: 5 bases; junction bases outside the gene matches: 9. As input for TCR beta libraries, about 1.8 micrograms of genomic DNA came from cryopreserved PBMCs. This clone was seen a few times. What it recognizes is unknown. The table came from immunoSEQ multiplex PCR; TCRdb's copy has only in-frame clones and leaves some out. The sample lists about 300,000 clones; roughly 76% were seen once. The sequencing used PBMCs, collected at disease progression, from a patient treated with ibrutinib. The V call is TRBV5-1, the J call TRBJ2-7; 7 nucleotides match TRBD2. The TCR originated in a human donor with chronic lymphocytic leukemia. In DNA, the CDR3 is TGCGCCTCATCAAGCGGGATACACGAGCAGTACTTC. This encodes CASSSGIHEQYF.